The source of this T cell receptor (beta chain) is a study of blood T cell repertoires in COVID-19. About the study: Material from acute and convalescent COVID-19 was sourced from the United States, Italy and Spain. PBMCs, B-cell-depleted T cells, or T cells were the source of the cDNA or gDNA that made up the material.

This clone occurred a few times. The CDR3 is 13 residues long. Germline assignment: CDR1 SQVTM and CDR2 ANQGSEA. V dropped 5 bases and J dropped 0 bases, with 9 bases sitting between them. In the source study's methods: From reference gene primer amplification, estimates of nucleated cell counts were derived. Produced via immunoSEQ multiplex PCR; TCRdb's table is partial and in-frame only. The DNA was the basis for D and trimming; V, J and clone size are from that table. The table includes over 75,000 clones, around 88% detected once. The chain recombines TRBV29-1 with TRBJ2-3; no definite D call. The sequencing sample was made of peripheral blood. The sequence was obtained from a man aged 50 or older with COVID-19, enrolled during active disease. For the CDR3, the DNA is TGCAGCGTTCGGCAGGCTAGCACAGATACGCAGTATTTT. This encodes CSVRQASTDTQYF.